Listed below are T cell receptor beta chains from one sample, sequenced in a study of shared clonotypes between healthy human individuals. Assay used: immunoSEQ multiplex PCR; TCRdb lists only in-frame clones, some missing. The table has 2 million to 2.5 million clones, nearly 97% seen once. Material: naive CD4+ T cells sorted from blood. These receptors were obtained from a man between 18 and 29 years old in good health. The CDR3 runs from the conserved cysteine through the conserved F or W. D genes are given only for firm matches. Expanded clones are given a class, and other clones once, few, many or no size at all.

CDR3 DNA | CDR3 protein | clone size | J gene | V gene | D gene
TGTGCCAGCATCCACACGAAAGGGGATTCGTACGAGCAGTACTTC | CASIHTKGDSYEQYF | . | TRBJ2-7 | TRBV5-6 | .
TGTGCCAGCAGCTTGGCGGGGGAGGTCCCCTACGAGCAGTACTTC | CASSLAGEVPYEQYF | . | TRBJ2-7 | TRBV5-4 | .
TGCGCCAGCAGCCAAGTGCGGCCTAGCGGGACCTACAATGAGCAGTTCTTC | CASSQVRPSGTYNEQFF | once | TRBJ2-1 | TRBV4-1 | TRBD2
TGTGCCAGCAGTACCTCGACTAGCGGGGGGAGTACCGGGGAGCTGTTTTTT | CASSTSTSGGSTGELFF | . | TRBJ2-2 | TRBV27 | TRBD2
TGTGCCAGCAGCCAATGGGGACTAGCGGGCTACGAGCAGTACTTC | CASSQWGLAGYEQYF | . | TRBJ2-7 | TRBV25-1 | TRBD2
TGTGCCAGCAACCTAGGGGCAGGATATCGGGTCGAGCAGTACTTC | CASNLGAGYRVEQYF | . | TRBJ2-7 | TRBV2 | .
TGTGCCAGCAGCAACGGCAGGGGGCTTACTGAAGCTTTCTTT | CASSNGRGLTEAFF | . | TRBJ1-1 | TRBV28 | TRBD1
TGTGCCAGCAGAGGCTGGGCGAGGGGGCAGACAGATACGCAGTATTTT | CASRGWARGQTDTQYF | . | TRBJ2-3 | TRBV28 | TRBD1
TGTGCCAGCAGTAACCCCGGGACAGGGAACTATGGCTACACCTTC | CASSNPGTGNYGYTF | . | TRBJ1-2 | TRBV6-6 | TRBD1
TGTGCCAGCAGTTTCTGCCGGGACGGGTTTTTATTTTTATGCACTGAAGCTTTCTTT | CASSFCRDGFLFLCTEAFF | . | TRBJ1-1 | TRBV28 | .
TGTGCCAGCAGCACCAGACAGTTCTTC | CASSTRQFF | . | TRBJ2-1 | TRBV5-8 | .
TGTGCCAGCAGTAGGGGGGCACCCGGGGAGCTGTTTTTT | CASSRGAPGELFF | once | TRBJ2-2 | TRBV6-5 | .
TGTGCCAGCAGCTTGTTTGGGGAATGGAGGGCGGCAGATACGCAGTATTTT | CASSLFGEWRAADTQYF | . | TRBJ2-3 | TRBV5-6 | .
TGTGCCAGCAGCTGGGCCAGAGAGCAGTTCTTC | CASSWAREQFF | . | TRBJ2-1 | TRBV5-8 | .
TGTGCCAGCAGTGAAGCCGGGCTAGCCCCCACGCAGTATTTT | CASSEAGLAPTQYF | . | TRBJ2-3 | TRBV2 | .
TGTGCCAGCTCCAGGGGAGCAAAGCTAGGTGCCGAAGCTTTCTTT | CASSRGAKLGAEAFF | . | TRBJ1-1 | TRBV2 | .
TGCGCCAGCAGCTTCGGACGACAGAGGGGGGAAAAACTGTTTTTT | CASSFGRQRGEKLFF | . | TRBJ1-4 | TRBV5-1 | .
TGTGCCAGCCTCAAGGGGTCTATGGGGCCCACCGGGGAGCTGTTTTTT | CASLKGSMGPTGELFF | . | TRBJ2-2 | TRBV2 | .
TGTGCCAGCAGCTTGGCCGGGATGGAGACCCAGTACTTC | CASSLAGMETQYF | . | TRBJ2-5 | TRBV5-4 | .
TGTGCCAGTAGTATTAAGAGGGATATTGGTTCACCCCTCCACTTT | CASSIKRDIGSPLHF | once | TRBJ1-6 | TRBV19 | .
TGTGCCAGTACGGACTTCCAAGAGACCCAGTACTTC | CASTDFQETQYF | . | TRBJ2-5 | TRBV19 | .
TGCAGCGTGAGAACAGGGGTTAACTATGGCTACACCTTC | CSVRTGVNYGYTF | . | TRBJ1-2 | TRBV29-1 | TRBD1
TGTGCCAGCTCACCAGGAGGACAGGTCTCTGGGGCCAACGTCCTGACTTTC | CASSPGGQVSGANVLTF | . | TRBJ2-6 | TRBV18 | TRBD1
TGTGCCAGCAGCTTCCGGACAGGGCAAGACACAGATACGCAGTATTTT | CASSFRTGQDTDTQYF | . | TRBJ2-3 | TRBV5-8 | TRBD1
TGTGCTAGTGGTTTGGCGGGGAACACTGAAGCTTTCTTT | CASGLAGNTEAFF | . | TRBJ1-1 | TRBV12-5 | .
TGTGCCAGTAGGAATCAGGGGGAACTTACCTACGAGCAGTACTTC | CASRNQGELTYEQYF | . | TRBJ2-7 | TRBV28 | TRBD1
TGTGCCAGCAGCTTGTCTCGACTAGCCCTTCGAGAGCAGTTCTTC | CASSLSRLALREQFF | . | TRBJ2-1 | TRBV5-6 | TRBD2